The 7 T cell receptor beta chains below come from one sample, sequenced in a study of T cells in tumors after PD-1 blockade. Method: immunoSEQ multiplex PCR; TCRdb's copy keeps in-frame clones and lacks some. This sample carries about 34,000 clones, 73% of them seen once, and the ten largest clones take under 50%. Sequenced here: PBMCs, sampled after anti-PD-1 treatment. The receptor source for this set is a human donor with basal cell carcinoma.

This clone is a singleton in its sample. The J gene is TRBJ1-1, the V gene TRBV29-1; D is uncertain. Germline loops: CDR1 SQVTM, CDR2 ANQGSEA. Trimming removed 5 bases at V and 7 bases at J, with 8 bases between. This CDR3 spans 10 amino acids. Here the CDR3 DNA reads TGCAGCGTTTTTTATTTTGAAGCTTTCTTT. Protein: CSVFYFEAFF.

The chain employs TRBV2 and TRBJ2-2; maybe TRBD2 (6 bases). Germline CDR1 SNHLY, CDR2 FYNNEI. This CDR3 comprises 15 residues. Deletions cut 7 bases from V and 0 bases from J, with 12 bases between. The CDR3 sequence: CASNRGGSNTGELFF. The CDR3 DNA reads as TGTGCCAGCAATCGGGGAGGTTCGAACACCGGGGAGCTGTTTTTT.

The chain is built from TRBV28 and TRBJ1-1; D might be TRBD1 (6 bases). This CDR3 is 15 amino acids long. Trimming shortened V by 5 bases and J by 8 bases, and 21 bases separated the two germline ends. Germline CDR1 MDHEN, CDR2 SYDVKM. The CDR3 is CASSRQEAGEGEAFF. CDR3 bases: TGTGCCAGCAGTCGACAGGAGGCCGGGGAGGGGGAAGCTTTCTTT.

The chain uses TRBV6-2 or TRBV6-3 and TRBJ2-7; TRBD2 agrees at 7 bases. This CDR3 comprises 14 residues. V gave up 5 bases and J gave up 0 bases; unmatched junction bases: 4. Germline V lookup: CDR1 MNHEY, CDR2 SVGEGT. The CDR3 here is CASSLSGVSYEQYF. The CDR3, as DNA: TGTGCCAGCAGTCTCAGCGGGGTCTCCTACGAGCAGTACTTC.

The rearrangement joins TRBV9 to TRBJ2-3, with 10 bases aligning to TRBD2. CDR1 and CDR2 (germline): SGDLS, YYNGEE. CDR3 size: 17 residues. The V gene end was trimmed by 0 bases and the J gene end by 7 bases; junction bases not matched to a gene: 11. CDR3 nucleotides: TGTGCCAGCAGCGTAGGGCCGGGACTAGCGTTTAGGAATACGCAGTATTTT. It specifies CASSVGPGLAFRNTQYF.

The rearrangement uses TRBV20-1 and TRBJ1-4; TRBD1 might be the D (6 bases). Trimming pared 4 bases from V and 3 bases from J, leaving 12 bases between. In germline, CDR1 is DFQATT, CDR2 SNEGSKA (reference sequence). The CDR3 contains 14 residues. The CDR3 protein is CSANDRTANEKLFF. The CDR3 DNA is TGCAGTGCTAATGACAGGACCGCTAATGAAAAACTGTTTTTT.

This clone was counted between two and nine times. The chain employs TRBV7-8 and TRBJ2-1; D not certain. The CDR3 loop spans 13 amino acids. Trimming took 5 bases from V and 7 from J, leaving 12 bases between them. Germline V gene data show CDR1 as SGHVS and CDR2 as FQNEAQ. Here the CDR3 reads CASSTHLRNEQFF. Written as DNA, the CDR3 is TGTGCCAGCAGCACACATCTTAGAAATGAGCAGTTCTTC.